This T cell receptor beta chain was identified during a study of blood T cell repertoires in COVID-19. Study details: COVID-19 samples collected from the United States, Italy and Spain covered acute and convalescent phases.

V was clipped by 2 bases and J by 7 bases; unmatched bases: 5. The CDR3 is 15 residues long. Germline V gene data show CDR1 as KGHSH and CDR2 as LQKENI. This clone was seen once. Original handling: Reference gene primer amplification gave nucleated cell count estimates. Sequencing used immunoSEQ multiplex PCR; TCRdb keeps in-frame clones, though not all of them. That table is the source of V, J and clone size, and D and trimming were worked out from the DNA. Seen here are 150,000 to 200,000 clones, about four fifths observed once, and the top ten hold about 6.8%. The sequencing input was peripheral blood. The source of this sequence is a man between 65 and 80 years old with active or convalescent COVID-19. The rearrangement joins TRBV18 to TRBJ1-6; 7 nucleotides line up with TRBD1. CDR3 sequence: CASSPIQGDNSPLHF. DNA of the CDR3: TGTGCCAGCTCACCAATCCAGGGGGACAATTCACCCCTCCACTTT.